This section outlines one TCR beta chain sequence together with its context. This entry comes from a study of blood T cells in healthy people across ages. The CDR3 has 15 amino acids. V was trimmed by 0 bases and J by 9 bases, leaving 17 bases between them. The V gene's germline CDR1 is MGHRA and CDR2 YSYEKL. It was with a sample-barcoded 5' primer and a J-beta primer mix that a second PCR of roughly 6 to 12 cycles was run. TCRdb passed the 5' RACE reads through MiXCR, listing each CDR3 protein once. The sample yields around 800,000 distinct CDR3 sequences, around half seen once. The source material was blood. The chain employs TRBV4-1 and TRBJ1-2, with D possibly being TRBD1 (6 bases). The TCR originated in a man older than 75 in good health. CDR3 loop: CASSQDGQGSGSYTF. The CDR3 DNA sequence: TGCGCCAGCAGCCAAGATGGCCAGGGGAGCGGGAGCTACACCTTC.